This T cell receptor (beta chain) was identified in a study of blood T cell repertoires in COVID-19. In this sample, this clone turned up once. The repertoire was sequenced with immunoSEQ multiplex PCR; TCRdb's copy has only in-frame clones and lacks some. The repertoire holds 200,000 to 300,000 clones, with 86% as singletons. Per germline, CDR1 MNHEY and CDR2 SMNVEV (reference sequence). Trimming took off 4 bases at V and 0 bases at J, with 13 bases between the two ends. This CDR3 comprises 17 residues. The specimen sequenced was peripheral blood. The chain is built from TRBV27 and TRBJ1-6; maybe TRBD1 (5 bases). This clonotype was obtained from a man in his fifties or sixties with acute or convalescent COVID-19. For the CDR3, the DNA is TGTGCCAGCAGTTCGGGGGGAGAGAGCTCCTATAATTCACCCCTCCACTTT. Translated: CASSSGGESSYNSPLHF.